The sequence of this T cell receptor beta chain was determined in a study of cytomegalovirus exposure and HLA in healthy donors. Study conclusions and caveats: Listed as cytomegalovirus-associated were roughly 180 TCR beta chains.

Points on this clone: Antigen: not known.

Donors were drawn from the approximately 110-subject validation cohort, separate from the roughly 700-subject first cohort. Assay: immunoSEQ multiplex PCR; the TCRdb copy retains only in-frame clones and omits some. The table lists approximately 160,000 clones, about 82% of them singletons. Material for sequencing was PBMCs. This TCR was recovered from a man aged 25-45 years in good health and CMV-seropositive.

The CDR3 bases are TGTGCCAGCAGTTTATCGACTGCCACCGGGGAGCTGTTTTTT. This gives the protein CASSLSTATGELFF. The genes are TRBV27 and TRBJ2-2; D is unclear. The CDR3 consists of 14 residues. V was clipped by 0 bases and J by 4 bases, with 6 bases between them. CDR1 is MNHEY, CDR2 SMNVEV, per germline (reference sequence).